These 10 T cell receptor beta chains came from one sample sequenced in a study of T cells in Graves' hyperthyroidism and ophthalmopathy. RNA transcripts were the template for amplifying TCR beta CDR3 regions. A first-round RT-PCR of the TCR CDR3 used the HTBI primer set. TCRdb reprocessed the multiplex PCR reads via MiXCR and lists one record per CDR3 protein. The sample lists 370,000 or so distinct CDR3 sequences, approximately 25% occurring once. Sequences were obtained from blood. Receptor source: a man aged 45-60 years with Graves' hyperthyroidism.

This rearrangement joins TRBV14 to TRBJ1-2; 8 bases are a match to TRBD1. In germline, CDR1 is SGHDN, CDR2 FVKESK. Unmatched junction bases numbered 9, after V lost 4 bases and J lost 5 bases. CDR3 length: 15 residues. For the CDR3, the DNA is TGTGCCAGCAGCCGATTTCGGGACAGGAATTATGGCTACACCTTC. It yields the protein CASSRFRDRNYGYTF.

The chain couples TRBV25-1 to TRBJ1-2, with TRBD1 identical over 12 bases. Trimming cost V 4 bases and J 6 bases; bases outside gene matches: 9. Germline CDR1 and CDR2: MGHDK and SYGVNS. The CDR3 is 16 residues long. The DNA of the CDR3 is TGTGCCAGCAGTGCAGGGACAGGGGGCGGTTTGAATGGCTACACCTTC. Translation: CASSAGTGGGLNGYTF.

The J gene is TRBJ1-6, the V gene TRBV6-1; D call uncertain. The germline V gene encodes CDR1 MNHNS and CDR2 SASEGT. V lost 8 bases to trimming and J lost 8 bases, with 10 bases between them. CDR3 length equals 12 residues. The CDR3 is CASAVGDSPLHF. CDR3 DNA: TGTGCCAGCGCGGTCGGGGATTCACCCCTCCACTTT.

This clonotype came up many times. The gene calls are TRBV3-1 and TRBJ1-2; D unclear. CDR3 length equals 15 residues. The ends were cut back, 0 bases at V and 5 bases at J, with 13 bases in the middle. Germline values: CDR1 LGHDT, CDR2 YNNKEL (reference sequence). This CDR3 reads CASSQDLERTYGYTF. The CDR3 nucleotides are TGTGCCAGCAGCCAAGATTTGGAACGGACGTATGGCTACACCTTC.

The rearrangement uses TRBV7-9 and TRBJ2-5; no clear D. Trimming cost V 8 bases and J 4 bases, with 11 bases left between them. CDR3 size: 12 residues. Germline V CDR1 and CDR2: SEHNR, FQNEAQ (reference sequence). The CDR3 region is CASVADRETQYF. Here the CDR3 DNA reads TGTGCCAGCGTCGCGGATAGAGAGACCCAGTACTTC.

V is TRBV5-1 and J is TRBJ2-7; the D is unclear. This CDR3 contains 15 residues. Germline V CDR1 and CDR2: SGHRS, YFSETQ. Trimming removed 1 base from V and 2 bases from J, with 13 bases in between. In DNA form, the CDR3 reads TGCGCCAGCAGCTTGTATCAAGGACGGACCTACGAGCAGTACTTC. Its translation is CASSLYQGRTYEQYF.

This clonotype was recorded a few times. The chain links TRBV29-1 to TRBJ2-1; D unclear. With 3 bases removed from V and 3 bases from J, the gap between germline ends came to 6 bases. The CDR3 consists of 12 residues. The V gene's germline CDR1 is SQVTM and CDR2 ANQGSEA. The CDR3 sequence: CSVDASYNEQFF. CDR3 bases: TGCAGCGTTGACGCCAGCTACAATGAGCAGTTCTTC.

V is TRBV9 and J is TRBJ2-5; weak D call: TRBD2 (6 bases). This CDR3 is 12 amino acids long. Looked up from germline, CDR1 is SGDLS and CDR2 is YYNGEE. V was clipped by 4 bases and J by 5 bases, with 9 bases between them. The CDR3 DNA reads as TGTGCCAGCAGCACTGCGGGGGAGACCCAGTACTTC. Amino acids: CASSTAGETQYF.

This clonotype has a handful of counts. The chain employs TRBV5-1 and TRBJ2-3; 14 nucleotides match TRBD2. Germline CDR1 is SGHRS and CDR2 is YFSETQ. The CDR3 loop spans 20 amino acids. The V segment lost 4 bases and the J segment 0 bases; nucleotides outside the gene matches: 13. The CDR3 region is CASSPGLAGGGVGSTDTQYF. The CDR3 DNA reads TGCGCCAGCAGCCCAGGACTAGCGGGAGGTGGGGTTGGTAGCACAGATACGCAGTATTTT.

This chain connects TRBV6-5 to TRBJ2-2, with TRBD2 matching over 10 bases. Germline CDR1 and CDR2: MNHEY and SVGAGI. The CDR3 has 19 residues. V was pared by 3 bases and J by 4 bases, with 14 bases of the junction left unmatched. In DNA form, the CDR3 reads TGTGCCAGCAGTTATTCGGGGGCCAGCGGGAGGGTACCCACCGGGGAGCTGTTTTTT. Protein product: CASSYSGASGRVPTGELFF.